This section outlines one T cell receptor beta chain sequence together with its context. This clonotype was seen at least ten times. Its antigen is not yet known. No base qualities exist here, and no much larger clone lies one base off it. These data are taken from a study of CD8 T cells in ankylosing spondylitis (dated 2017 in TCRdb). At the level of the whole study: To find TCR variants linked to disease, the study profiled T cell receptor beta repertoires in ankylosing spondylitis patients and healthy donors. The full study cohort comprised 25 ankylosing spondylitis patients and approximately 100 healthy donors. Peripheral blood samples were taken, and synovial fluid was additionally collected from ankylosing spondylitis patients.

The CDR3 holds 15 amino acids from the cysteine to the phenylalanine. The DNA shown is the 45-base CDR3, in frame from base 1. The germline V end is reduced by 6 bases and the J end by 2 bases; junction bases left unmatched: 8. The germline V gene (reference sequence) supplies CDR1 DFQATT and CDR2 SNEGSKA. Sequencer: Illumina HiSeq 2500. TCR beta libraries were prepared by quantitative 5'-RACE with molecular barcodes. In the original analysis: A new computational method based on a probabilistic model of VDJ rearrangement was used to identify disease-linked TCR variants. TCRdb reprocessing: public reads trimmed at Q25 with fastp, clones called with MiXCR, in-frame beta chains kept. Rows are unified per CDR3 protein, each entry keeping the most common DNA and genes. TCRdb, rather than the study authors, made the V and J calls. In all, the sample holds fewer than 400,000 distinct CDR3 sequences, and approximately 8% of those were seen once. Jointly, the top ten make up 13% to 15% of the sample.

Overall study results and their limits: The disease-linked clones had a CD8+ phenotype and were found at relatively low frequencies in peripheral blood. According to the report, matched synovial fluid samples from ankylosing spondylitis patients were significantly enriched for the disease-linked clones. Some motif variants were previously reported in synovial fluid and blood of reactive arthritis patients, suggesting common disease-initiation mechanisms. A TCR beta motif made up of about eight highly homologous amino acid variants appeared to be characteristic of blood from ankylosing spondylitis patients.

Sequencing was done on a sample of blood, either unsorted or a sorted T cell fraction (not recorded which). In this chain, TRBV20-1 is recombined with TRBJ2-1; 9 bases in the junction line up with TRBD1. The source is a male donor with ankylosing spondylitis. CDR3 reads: CSARPRQGAYNEQFF. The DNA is TGCAGTGCCCGGCCCCGACAGGGGGCCTACAATGAGCAGTTCTTC.